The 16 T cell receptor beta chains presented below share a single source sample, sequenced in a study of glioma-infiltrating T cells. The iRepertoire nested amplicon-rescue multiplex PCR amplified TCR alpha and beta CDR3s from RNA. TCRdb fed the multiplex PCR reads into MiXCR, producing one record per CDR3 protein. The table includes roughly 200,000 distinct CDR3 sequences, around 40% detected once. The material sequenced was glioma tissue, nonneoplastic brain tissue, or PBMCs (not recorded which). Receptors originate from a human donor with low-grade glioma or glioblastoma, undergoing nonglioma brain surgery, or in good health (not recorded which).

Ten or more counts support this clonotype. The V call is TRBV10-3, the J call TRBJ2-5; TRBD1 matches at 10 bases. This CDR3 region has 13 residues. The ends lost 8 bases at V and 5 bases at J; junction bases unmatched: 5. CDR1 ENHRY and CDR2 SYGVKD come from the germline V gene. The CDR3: CAIGQGVGETQYF. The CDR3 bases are TGTGCCATCGGACAGGGGGTTGGGGAGACCCAGTACTTC.

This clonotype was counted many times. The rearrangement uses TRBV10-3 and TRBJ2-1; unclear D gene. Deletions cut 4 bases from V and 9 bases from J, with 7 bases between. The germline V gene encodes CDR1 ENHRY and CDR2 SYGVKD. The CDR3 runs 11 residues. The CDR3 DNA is TGTGCCATCAGTGGGGGTGCTGAGCAGTTCTTC. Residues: CAISGGAEQFF.

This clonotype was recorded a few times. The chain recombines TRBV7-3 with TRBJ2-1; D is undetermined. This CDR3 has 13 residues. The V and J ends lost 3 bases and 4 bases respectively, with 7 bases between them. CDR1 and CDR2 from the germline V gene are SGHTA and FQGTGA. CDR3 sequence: CASSLGLYNEQFF. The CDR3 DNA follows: TGTGCCAGCAGCTTGGGCCTGTACAATGAGCAGTTCTTC.

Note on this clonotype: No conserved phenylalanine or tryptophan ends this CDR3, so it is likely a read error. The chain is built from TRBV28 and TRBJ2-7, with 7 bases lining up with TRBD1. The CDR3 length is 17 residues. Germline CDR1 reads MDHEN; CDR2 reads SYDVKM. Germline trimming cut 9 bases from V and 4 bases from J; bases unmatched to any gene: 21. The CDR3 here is CASSEGWNRGRRYEQYL. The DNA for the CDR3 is TGTGCCAGTAGTGAGGGGTGGAATAGGGGGCGGCGGTACGAGCAGTACTTG.

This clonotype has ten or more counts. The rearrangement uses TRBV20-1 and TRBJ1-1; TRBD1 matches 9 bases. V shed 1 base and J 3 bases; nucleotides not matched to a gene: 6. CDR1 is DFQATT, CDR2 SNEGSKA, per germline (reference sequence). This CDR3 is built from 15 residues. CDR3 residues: CSARGTGATYTEAFF. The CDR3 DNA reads TGCAGTGCTAGAGGGACAGGGGCTACTTACACTGAAGCTTTCTTT.

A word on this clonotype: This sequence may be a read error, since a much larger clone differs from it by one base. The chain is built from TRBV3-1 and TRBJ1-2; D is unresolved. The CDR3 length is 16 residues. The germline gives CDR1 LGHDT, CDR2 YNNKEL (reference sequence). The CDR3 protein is CASSQYSTKSNYSYTF. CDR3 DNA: TGTGCCAGCAGCCAATATTCGACAAAATCTAACTATAGCTACACCTTC.

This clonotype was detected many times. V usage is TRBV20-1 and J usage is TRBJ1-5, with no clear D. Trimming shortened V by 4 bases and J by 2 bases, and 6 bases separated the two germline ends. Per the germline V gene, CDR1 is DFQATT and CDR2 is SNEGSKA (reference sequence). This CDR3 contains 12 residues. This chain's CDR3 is CSANGGNQPQHF. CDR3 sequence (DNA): TGCAGTGCTAATGGGGGCAATCAGCCCCAGCATTTT.

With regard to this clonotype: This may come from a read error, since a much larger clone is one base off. The CDR3: CASREKDRVVGHTF. The CDR3 DNA sequence: TGTGCCAGCAGGGAAAAGGACAGGGTGGTAGGCCACACCTTC. The chain combines TRBV7-2 with TRBJ1-2; 8 bases align to TRBD1. Looked up from germline, CDR1 is SGHTA and CDR2 is FQGNSA. The J segment lost 12 bases and the V segment lost 6 bases, leaving 15 bases of the junction unmatched. CDR3 length: 14 amino acids.

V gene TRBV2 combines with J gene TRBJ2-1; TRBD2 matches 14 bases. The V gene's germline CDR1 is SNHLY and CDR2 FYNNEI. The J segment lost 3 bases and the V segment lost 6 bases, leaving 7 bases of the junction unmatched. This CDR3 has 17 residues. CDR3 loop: CASSRTSGRTRYNEQFF. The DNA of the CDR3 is TGTGCCAGCAGCCGGACTAGCGGGAGGACACGCTACAATGAGCAGTTCTTC.

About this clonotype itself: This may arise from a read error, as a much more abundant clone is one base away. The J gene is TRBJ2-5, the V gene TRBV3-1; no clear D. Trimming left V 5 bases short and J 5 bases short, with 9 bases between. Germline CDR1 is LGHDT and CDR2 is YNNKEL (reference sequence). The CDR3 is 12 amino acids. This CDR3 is CASSDPPETQYF. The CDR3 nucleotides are TGTGCCAGCAGCGATCCACCCGAGACCCAGTACTTC.

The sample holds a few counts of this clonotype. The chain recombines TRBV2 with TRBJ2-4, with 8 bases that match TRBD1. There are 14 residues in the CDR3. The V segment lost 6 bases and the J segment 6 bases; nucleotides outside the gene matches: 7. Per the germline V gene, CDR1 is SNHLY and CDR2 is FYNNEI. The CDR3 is CASRLTGQVNIQYF. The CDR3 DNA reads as TGTGCCAGCAGACTCACGGGACAGGTAAACATTCAGTACTTC. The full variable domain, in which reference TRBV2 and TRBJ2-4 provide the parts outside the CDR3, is EPEVTQTPSHQVTQMGQEVILRCVPISNHLYFYWYRQILGQKVEFLVSFYNNEISEKSEIFDDQFSVERPDGSNFTLKIRSTKLEDSAMYFCASRLTGQVNIQYFGAGTRLSVL.

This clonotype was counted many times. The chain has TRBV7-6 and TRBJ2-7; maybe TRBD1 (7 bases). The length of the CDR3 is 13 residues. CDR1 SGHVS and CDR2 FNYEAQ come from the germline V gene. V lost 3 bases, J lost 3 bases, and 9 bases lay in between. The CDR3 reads CASSFQGGYEQYF. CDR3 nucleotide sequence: TGTGCCAGCAGCTTCCAGGGGGGCTACGAGCAGTACTTC.

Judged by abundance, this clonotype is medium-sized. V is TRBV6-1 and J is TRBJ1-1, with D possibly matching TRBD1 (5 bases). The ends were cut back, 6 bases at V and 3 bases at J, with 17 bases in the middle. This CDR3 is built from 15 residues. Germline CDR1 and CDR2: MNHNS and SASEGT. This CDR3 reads CASRPLREGHTEAFF. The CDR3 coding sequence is TGTGCCAGCAGACCCCTTCGGGAGGGGCACACTGAAGCTTTCTTT.

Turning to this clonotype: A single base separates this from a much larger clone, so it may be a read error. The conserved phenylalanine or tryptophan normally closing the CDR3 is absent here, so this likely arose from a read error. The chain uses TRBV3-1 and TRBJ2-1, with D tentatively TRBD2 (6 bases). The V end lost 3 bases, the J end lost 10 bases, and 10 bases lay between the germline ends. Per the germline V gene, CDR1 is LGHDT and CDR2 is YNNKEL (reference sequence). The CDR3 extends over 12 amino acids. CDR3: CASSHRLDEQFI. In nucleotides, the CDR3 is TGTGCCAGCAGCCACCGACTAGACGAGCAGTTCATC.

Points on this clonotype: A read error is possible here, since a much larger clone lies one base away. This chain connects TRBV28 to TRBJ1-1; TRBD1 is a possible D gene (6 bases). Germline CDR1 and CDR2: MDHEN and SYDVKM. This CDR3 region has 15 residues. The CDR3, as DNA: TGTGCCAGCAGTTTAGGGGCAACAGGGCTCCCTGAAGCTTACTTT. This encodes CASSLGATGLPEAYF.

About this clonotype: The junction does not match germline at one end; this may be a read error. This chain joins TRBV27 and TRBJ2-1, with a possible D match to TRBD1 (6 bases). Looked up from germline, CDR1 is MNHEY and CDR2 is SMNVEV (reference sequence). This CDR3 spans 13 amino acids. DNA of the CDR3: TGTGCCAGCACAAGGGGGAGTGGGTATGAGCAGTCCTTC. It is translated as CASTRGSGYEQSF.